These 30 T cell receptor beta chains were all obtained from the same sample, sequenced in a study of CD8+ T cells in alopecia areata. The treatment was: oral pan-JAK inhibitor, 5-10 mg twice daily. cDNA reverse transcribed from extracted RNA served as the sequencing template. The table came from immunoSEQ multiplex PCR; TCRdb's copy has only in-frame clones and leaves some out. The table lists about 160,000 clones, roughly 65% of them singletons, with 0.91% in the top ten. The sequenced sample was CD4+ T cells sorted from blood, obtained at week 4, from a patient treated with tofacitinib. The receptors stem from a human donor with alopecia areata.

CDR3 nucleotides: TGTGCCAGTAGCCCGGACTCCCCGCTCTACGAGCAGTACTTC. Its protein product is CASSPDSPLYEQYF. The chain recombines TRBV19 with TRBJ2-7, with a possible D match to TRBD2 (5 bases). Deletions cut 6 bases from V and 3 bases from J, with 15 bases between. Germline V gene data show CDR1 as LNHDA and CDR2 as SQIVND (reference sequence). There are 14 residues in the CDR3.

The rearrangement joins TRBV11-1 to TRBJ1-1; D is possibly TRBD1 (6 bases). CDR3 length equals 11 residues. CDR1 is SGHAT and CDR2 is FQDESV in the germline V gene (reference sequence). The V gene lost 5 bases and the J gene lost 5 bases, with 6 bases spanning the gap. The CDR3 DNA follows: TGTGCCAGCAGCCAGGGGACTGAAGCTTTCTTT. Protein sequence: CASSQGTEAFF.

The V call is TRBV5-1, the J call TRBJ2-2; TRBD1 agrees at 10 bases. CDR3 length: 13 amino acids. Germline V gene sequence: CDR1 SGHRS, CDR2 YFSETQ. With 7 bases clipped from V and 4 bases from J, the junction kept 1 base outside the gene matches. In DNA, the CDR3 is TGCGCCAGCCGACAGGGGGCCACCGGGGAGCTGTTTTTT. It yields the protein CASRQGATGELFF.

The rearrangement uses TRBV29-1 and TRBJ2-3; either TRBD1 or TRBD2 may fit D (6 bases each). Trimming pared 7 bases from V and 4 bases from J, leaving 12 bases between. This CDR3 spans 12 amino acids. Germline CDR1 is SQVTM and CDR2 is ANQGSEA. The CDR3 bases are TGCAGCGGGGGGGCCGGGGCAGATACGCAGTATTTT. Its protein is CSGGAGADTQYF.

This rearrangement joins TRBV25-1 to TRBJ1-2, with D perhaps TRBD1 (5 bases). V was shortened by 3 bases and J by 6 bases, with 11 bases between the two germline ends. In germline, CDR1 is MGHDK, CDR2 SYGVNS. CDR3 size: 13 residues. The CDR3, as DNA: TGTGCCAGCAGTGACCCAGGGAGTCATGGCTACACCTTC. The encoded protein is CASSDPGSHGYTF.

The chain carries TRBV12-5 and TRBJ1-1; unclear D gene. The V and J ends lost 6 bases and 0 bases respectively, with 8 bases between them. This CDR3 is 13 amino acids long. Looked up from germline, CDR1 is LGHNT and CDR2 is FRNRAP. The CDR3 loop is CASGSLLNTEAFF. CDR3 nucleotides: TGTGCTAGTGGATCTCTACTGAACACTGAAGCTTTCTTT.

This chain links TRBV5-1 with TRBJ1-2; possible D gene TRBD1, 5 bases. The CDR3 has 13 amino acids. Trimming took off 0 bases at V and 8 bases at J, with 11 bases between the two ends. Germline loops: CDR1 SGHRS, CDR2 YFSETQ. CDR3 loop: CASSLDPGVGYTF. For the CDR3, the DNA is TGCGCCAGCAGCTTGGACCCGGGGGTCGGCTACACCTTC.

The gene calls are TRBV29-1 and TRBJ1-4; D remains ambiguous. Germline-derived CDR1 and CDR2 are SQVTM and ANQGSEA. The CDR3 totals 12 residues. Trimming removed 7 bases from V and 8 bases from J, with 14 bases in between. The CDR3 sequence: CSAWDYEEKLFF. Here the CDR3 DNA reads TGCAGCGCCTGGGATTATGAAGAAAAACTGTTTTTT. The entire variable domain, with the rest obtained from reference TRBV29-1 and TRBJ1-4, is as follows: SAVISQKPSRDICQRGTSLTIQCQVDSQVTMMFWYRQQPGQSLTLIATANQGSEATYESGFVIDKFPISRPNLTFSTLTVSNMSPEDSSIYLCSAWDYEEKLFFGSGTQLSVL.

This clone has more than one count but fewer than ten. The chain's CDR3 is CASSTSAGGSTDTQYF. CDR3 in DNA: TGTGCCAGCAGCACCTCAGCGGGGGGGAGCACAGATACGCAGTATTTT. V gene TRBV9 combines with J gene TRBJ2-3; TRBD2 matches at 10 bases. CDR1 SGDLS and CDR2 YYNGEE come from the germline V gene. V lost 4 bases, J lost 0 bases, and 5 bases stayed unmatched. CDR3 length: 16 residues.

This chain joins TRBV25-1 and TRBJ1-2; no reliable D call. CDR3 length: 13 amino acids. Trimming left V 2 bases short and J 7 bases short, with 11 bases between. CDR1 and CDR2 from the germline V gene are MGHDK and SYGVNS. CDR3: CASSESHHAGYTF. The CDR3 DNA is TGTGCCAGCAGTGAAAGCCACCACGCTGGCTACACCTTC.

The CDR3 region is CASSLRSQETQYF. Here the CDR3 DNA reads TGTGCCAGCAGCTTAAGGTCCCAAGAGACCCAGTACTTC. V and J are TRBV7-2 and TRBJ2-5; no clear D gene. This CDR3 comprises 13 residues. Germline V lookup: CDR1 SGHTA, CDR2 FQGNSA. The V end was cut by 2 bases, the J end by 1 base, with 5 bases between.

The chain uses TRBV10-1 and TRBJ2-5; D is unclear. Germline V lookup: CDR1 WNHNN, CDR2 SYGVQD (reference sequence). Trimming took 6 bases from V and 5 from J, leaving 4 bases between them. The CDR3 covers 10 residues. CDR3: CASRMETQYF. The CDR3, as DNA: TGCGCCAGCAGGATGGAGACCCAGTACTTC.

The rearrangement links TRBV2 to TRBJ1-4, with TRBD1 matching 8 bases. V lost 7 bases, J lost 8 bases, and 12 bases stayed unmatched. The germline V gene encodes CDR1 SNHLY and CDR2 FYNNEI. The CDR3 runs to 15 residues. CDR3: CASTYLTGVNEKLFF. CDR3 sequence (DNA): TGTGCCAGCACCTACCTGACAGGGGTCAACGAAAAACTGTTTTTT.

This clone was counted only a few times. The rearrangement links TRBV29-1 to TRBJ2-1; 7 bases line up with TRBD1. V dropped 8 bases and J dropped 2; count of bases not matched to a gene: 12. There are 15 residues in the CDR3. Germline assignment: CDR1 SQVTM and CDR2 ANQGSEA. CDR3: CSLKVETGPYNEQFF. CDR3 sequence (DNA): TGCAGCCTTAAGGTTGAGACAGGGCCCTACAATGAGCAGTTCTTC.

The chain links TRBV5-6 to TRBJ1-4; tentatively, D is TRBD1 (5 bases). V lost 0 bases, J lost 7 bases, and 10 bases lay in between. The CDR3 extends over 14 amino acids. Germline V lookup: CDR1 SGHDT, CDR2 YYEEEE. CDR3 residues: CASSLGQTGEKLFF. The CDR3 coding sequence is TGTGCCAGCAGCTTGGGACAGACCGGTGAAAAACTGTTTTTT.

The CDR3 is CASSDQSTSTDTQYF. The CDR3 DNA reads as TGTGCCAGCAGCGATCAGTCGACTAGCACAGATACGCAGTATTTT. The genes are TRBV7-9 and TRBJ2-3; D not resolved. V lost 5 bases and J 0 bases, leaving 12 bases between the germline ends. CDR1 is SEHNR and CDR2 is FQNEAQ in the germline V gene (reference sequence). The CDR3 consists of 15 residues.

The table lists this clone with a count of one. This chain connects TRBV7-9 to TRBJ2-1; 8 bases align to TRBD1. With 4 bases clipped from V and 13 bases from J, the junction kept 12 bases outside the gene matches. The CDR3 covers 14 residues. Germline-derived CDR1 and CDR2 are SEHNR and FQNEAQ (reference sequence). CDR3 sequence reads: CASSSQLRDRSQFF. The DNA of the CDR3 is TGTGCCAGCAGCTCACAACTCCGGGACAGGAGTCAGTTCTTC.

The chain links TRBV5-1 to TRBJ1-6; D is undetermined. V was trimmed by 0 bases and J by 7 bases, leaving 2 bases between them. This CDR3 contains 12 residues. Germline V gene sequence: CDR1 SGHRS, CDR2 YFSETQ. CDR3 sequence (DNA): TGCGCCAGCAGCTTGGAGAATTCACCCCTCCACTTT. It translates to CASSLENSPLHF.

J is TRBJ1-6 and V is TRBV6-5; D is unresolved. CDR1 and CDR2 from the germline V gene are MNHEY and SVGAGI. Trimming shortened V by 2 bases and J by 8 bases, and 16 bases separated the two germline ends. This CDR3 region has 16 residues. The CDR3 nucleotides are TGTGCCAGCAGTTACGACGGAACGGGCCTAGATTCACCCCTCCACTTT. Translating gives CASSYDGTGLDSPLHF.

V is TRBV7-2 and J is TRBJ1-1; D unclear. The V end lost 0 bases, the J end lost 6 bases, and 14 bases lay between the germline ends. CDR3 size: 15 residues. Germline values: CDR1 SGHTA, CDR2 FQGNSA. CDR3 in amino acids: CASSLAITEPSEAFF. CDR3 bases: TGTGCCAGCAGCTTAGCCATCACAGAGCCTTCTGAAGCTTTCTTT. Drawing the rest from reference TRBV7-2 and TRBJ1-1, the complete variable domain is GAGVSQSPSNKVTEKGKDVELRCDPISGHTALYWYRQSLGQGLEFLIYFQGNSAPDKSGLPSDRFSAERTGGSVSTLTIQRTQQEDSAVYLCASSLAITEPSEAFFGQGTRLTVV.

The chain employs TRBV6-5 and TRBJ1-4; D remains ambiguous. CDR1 is MNHEY, CDR2 SVGAGI, per germline. This CDR3 spans 15 amino acids. Trimming removed 5 bases at V and 0 bases at J, with 10 bases between. The DNA of the CDR3 is TGTGCCAGCAGTACGAGTCAGGCAACTAATGAAAAACTGTTTTTT. Translating it yields CASSTSQATNEKLFF.

V and J are TRBV29-1 and TRBJ2-2; 7 bases map to TRBD1. CDR3 length: 14 amino acids. J was trimmed by 2 bases and V by 6 bases; bases with no gene match: 6. Per germline, CDR1 SQVTM and CDR2 ANQGSEA. The CDR3 sequence: CSVLRGPNTGELFF. The CDR3 DNA sequence: TGCAGCGTCCTGAGGGGGCCAAACACCGGGGAGCTGTTTTTT.

The chain uses TRBV4-3 and TRBJ1-5; D call uncertain. Germline values: CDR1 LGHNA, CDR2 YSLEER. The CDR3 extends over 13 amino acids. V gave up 0 bases and J gave up 5 bases, with 5 bases separating them. In DNA form, the CDR3 reads TGCGCCAGCAGCCAAGACAGTCATCAGCCCCAGCATTTT. Translated: CASSQDSHQPQHF.

This clone was picked up a small number of times. V gene TRBV29-1 combines with J gene TRBJ2-7; D gene uncertain. The CDR3 extends over 14 amino acids. Germline V gene lookup returns CDR1 SQVTM and CDR2 ANQGSEA. The V end was cut by 4 bases, the J end by 0 bases, with 13 bases between. CDR3 amino acids: CSVARTESSYEQYF. The CDR3 region has the DNA TGCAGCGTTGCCCGCACTGAGAGCTCCTACGAGCAGTACTTC.

A remark on this clone: Other DNA sequences in the same sample also yield this CDR3. In DNA, the CDR3 is TGTGCCAGCAGCCCTCGAGACACCGGGGAGCTGTTTTTT. Translation gives CASSPRDTGELFF. The chain recombines TRBV7-2 with TRBJ2-2, with no clear D. V lost 5 bases and J lost 3, with 7 bases in between. This CDR3 is built from 13 residues. The germline gives CDR1 SGHTA, CDR2 FQGNSA.

This clone has more than one count but fewer than ten. The rearrangement joins TRBV29-1 to TRBJ2-5, with D hard to call. The CDR3 loop spans 12 amino acids. Germline V gives CDR1 SQVTM, CDR2 ANQGSEA. Trimming pared 6 bases from V and 1 base from J, leaving 9 bases between. The CDR3: CSVRFSQETQYF. CDR3 sequence (DNA): TGCAGCGTCCGCTTTTCCCAAGAGACCCAGTACTTC.

There are a few counts of this clone. The chain joins TRBV5-1 to TRBJ2-3; D not certain. From germline, CDR1 is SGHRS and CDR2 YFSETQ. This CDR3 has 12 amino acids. V gave up 2 bases and J gave up 2 bases, with 3 bases separating them. The DNA for the CDR3 is TGCGCCAGCAGCTTCACCACAGATACGCAGTATTTT. This sequence encodes CASSFTTDTQYF.

The chain links TRBV6-6 to TRBJ2-5; D gene ambiguous. Deletions cut 6 bases from V and 5 bases from J, with 16 bases between. This CDR3 has 14 residues. Germline values: CDR1 MNHNY, CDR2 SVGAGI (reference sequence). This CDR3 is CASSPTTVWETQYF. Here the CDR3 DNA reads TGTGCCAGCAGCCCGACCACGGTTTGGGAGACCCAGTACTTC.

The chain employs TRBV5-1 and TRBJ2-5, with D hard to call. The V gene lost 0 bases and the J gene lost 1 base, with 7 bases spanning the gap. Germline values: CDR1 SGHRS, CDR2 YFSETQ. This CDR3 is 14 amino acids long. The CDR3 DNA is TGCGCCAGCAGCTTGGTATCCCGCCAAGAGACCCAGTACTTC. As protein: CASSLVSRQETQYF.

V usage is TRBV27 and J usage is TRBJ2-3; D is unclear. This CDR3 is 14 amino acids long. With 4 bases removed from V and 2 bases from J, the gap between germline ends came to 10 bases. The germline V gene encodes CDR1 MNHEY and CDR2 SMNVEV (reference sequence). The DNA of the CDR3 is TGTGCCAGCAGTTCGGGCAGATCCACAGATACGCAGTATTTT. Residues: CASSSGRSTDTQYF.